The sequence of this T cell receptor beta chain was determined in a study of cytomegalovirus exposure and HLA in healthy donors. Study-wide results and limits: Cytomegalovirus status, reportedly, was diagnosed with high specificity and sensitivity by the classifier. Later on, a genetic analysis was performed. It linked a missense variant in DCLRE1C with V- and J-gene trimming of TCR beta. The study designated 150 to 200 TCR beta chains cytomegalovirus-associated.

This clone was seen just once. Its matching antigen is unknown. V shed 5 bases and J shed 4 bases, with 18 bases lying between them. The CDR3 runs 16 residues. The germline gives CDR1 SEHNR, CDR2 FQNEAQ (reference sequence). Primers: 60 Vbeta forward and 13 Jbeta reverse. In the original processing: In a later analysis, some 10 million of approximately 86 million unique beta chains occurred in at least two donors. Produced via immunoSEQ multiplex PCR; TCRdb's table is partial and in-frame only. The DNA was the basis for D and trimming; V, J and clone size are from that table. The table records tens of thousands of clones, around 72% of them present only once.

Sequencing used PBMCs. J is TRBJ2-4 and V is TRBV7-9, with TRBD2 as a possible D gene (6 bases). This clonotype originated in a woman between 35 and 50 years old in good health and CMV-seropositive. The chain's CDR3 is CASSPIGLFQKNIQYF. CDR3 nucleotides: TGTGCCAGCAGCCCTATCGGACTATTCCAAAAAAACATTCAGTACTTC.